This TCR beta chain was captured in a study of cytomegalovirus exposure and HLA in healthy donors. General observations from the study: A later analysis found that most CMV-associated TCR beta chains appeared HLA-restricted.

With respect to this clone: Its antigen remains unknown.

Use of 60 Vbeta and 13 Jbeta primers characterized the PCR. Sequencing used immunoSEQ multiplex PCR; TCRdb keeps in-frame clones, though not all of them. The data contain around 85,000 clones, just under 80% of them singletons. This CDR3 is built from 16 residues. J gave up 5 bases and V 4 bases, and 9 bases lay outside the gene matches. Per germline, CDR1 SGHRS and CDR2 YFSETQ. The TCR originated in a man aged 30 to 45 in good health and CMV-seronegative. V and J are TRBV5-1 and TRBJ2-3; TRBD1 aligns across 11 bases. The sample consisted of PBMCs. The CDR3 sequence: CASSEGQGAVRDTQYF. CDR3 DNA sequence: TGCGCCAGCAGCGAAGGACAGGGGGCAGTAAGAGATACGCAGTATTTT.